The 14 T cell receptor beta chains below all came from one sample that was sequenced in a study of T cell responses to AZD1222 COVID-19 vaccine. Profiling relied on immunoSEQ multiplex PCR, and the TCRdb table lists in-frame clones only, not all of them. The sample includes about 120,000 clones, 85% to 95% of them seen just once. Sequencing was performed on peripheral blood, taken 28 days after the second AZD1222 dose. These receptors were obtained from an adult who received the AZD1222 COVID-19 vaccine.

This clone was counted once. One junction end does not reproduce the germline sequence, and a read error may be involved. V and J are TRBV7-7 and TRBJ2-5; the D gene is possibly TRBD1 (6 bases). CDR3 length: 13 residues. Per germline, CDR1 SSHAT and CDR2 FNYEAQ (reference sequence). The DNA of the CDR3 is TGTGCTAGCAGCACAGACAGGTTGCAGACCCAGTACTTC. It specifies CASSTDRLQTQYF.

In this sample, this clone turned up once. This chain connects TRBV11-2 to TRBJ2-3, with 7 bases matching TRBD2. The junction had 7 bases not matched to a gene; V was cut back by 5 bases and J by 2 bases. Germline V CDR1 and CDR2: SGHAT, FQNNGV. The CDR3 is made up of 15 amino acids. DNA of the CDR3: TGTGCCAGCAGCATAAACGGGGGGTCCACAGATACGCAGTATTTT. Its translation: CASSINGGSTDTQYF.

The chain combines TRBV5-1 with TRBJ2-7; the match to TRBD2 covers 12 bases. Germline assignment: CDR1 SGHRS and CDR2 YFSETQ. The CDR3 length is 16 residues. J gave up 6 bases and V 1 base, and 8 bases lay outside the gene matches. CDR3 in amino acids: CASSLPSSGRAAEQYF. The CDR3, as DNA: TGCGCCAGCAGCTTGCCCTCTAGCGGGAGGGCCGCCGAGCAGTACTTC.

A few counts support this clone. The genes are TRBV7-9 and TRBJ1-3; D call uncertain. The germline V gene encodes CDR1 SEHNR and CDR2 FQNEAQ (reference sequence). This CDR3 region has 16 residues. Trimming stripped 0 bases from V and 0 bases from J, with 9 bases between. The CDR3 DNA follows: TGTGCCAGCAGCTTAGCACTGGGCCCCTCTGGAAACACCATATATTTT. This translates into CASSLALGPSGNTIYF. The whole variable domain, filled in from reference TRBV7-9 and TRBJ1-3, reads DTGVSQNPRHKITKRGQNVTFRCDPISEHNRLYWYRQTLGQGPEFLTYFQNEAQLEKSRLLSDRFSAERPKGSFSTLEIQRTEQGDSAMYLCASSLALGPSGNTIYFGEGSWLTVV.

The J gene is TRBJ1-5, the V gene TRBV6-1; D possibly corresponds to TRBD1 (5 bases). The ends were cut back, 2 bases at V and 4 bases at J, with 12 bases in the middle. Germline lookup yields CDR1 MNHNS and CDR2 SASEGT. The CDR3 loop spans 15 amino acids. This CDR3 reads CASSERGFPNQPQHF. CDR3 DNA sequence: TGTGCCAGCAGTGAAAGGGGTTTCCCTAATCAGCCCCAGCATTTT.

The chain is built from TRBV10-2 and TRBJ1-5; 10 nucleotides line up with TRBD1. Germline V gene sequence: CDR1 WSHSY, CDR2 SAAADI. The CDR3 totals 14 residues. Trimming at V came to 8 bases and at J to 5 bases, leaving 6 bases not matched to a gene. The chain's CDR3 is CASGTGEWYQPQHF. The CDR3 region has the DNA TGCGCCAGCGGGACAGGGGAATGGTATCAGCCCCAGCATTTT.

This clone was counted a single time. This chain joins TRBV12-3 or TRBV12-4 and TRBJ2-7; 7 nucleotides align to TRBD2. V gave up 6 bases and J gave up 9 bases; unmatched junction bases: 8. The CDR3 is 12 residues long. The CDR3 region has the DNA TGTGCCAGCAGATTTGGGACTACTCCGCAGTACTTC. Translated, it gives CASRFGTTPQYF.

J is TRBJ2-1 and V is TRBV2, with a weak D call TRBD2 (5 bases). The V end lost 6 bases, the J end lost 0 bases, and 12 bases lay between the germline ends. CDR1 SNHLY and CDR2 FYNNEI come from the germline V gene. This CDR3 has 15 amino acids. This CDR3 is CASSADTSSYNEQFF. The DNA for the CDR3 is TGTGCCAGCAGCGCCGACACTAGCTCCTACAATGAGCAGTTCTTC.

The V gene is TRBV7-9, the J gene TRBJ1-1, with D maybe TRBD1 (5 bases). V lost 5 bases, J lost 7 bases, and 11 bases lay in between. Germline loops: CDR1 SEHNR, CDR2 FQNEAQ (reference sequence). The CDR3 length is 12 residues. The CDR3 sequence: CASSPPGVEAFF. The CDR3 bases are TGTGCCAGCAGCCCCCCGGGGGTTGAAGCTTTCTTT.

The genes are TRBV13 and TRBJ2-7; 9 bases align to TRBD2. The CDR3 runs 14 residues. Germline V gene lookup returns CDR1 PRHDT and CDR2 FYEKMQ (reference sequence). V gave up 0 bases and J gave up 5 bases; unmatched junction bases: 2. The CDR3 DNA reads TGTGCCAGCAGCTTAGGTAGCGGGAGCCACGAGCAGTACTTC. Translating it yields CASSLGSGSHEQYF. The complete variable domain, with remaining parts taken from reference TRBV13 and TRBJ2-7, reads AAGVIQSPRHLIKEKRETATLKCYPIPRHDTVYWYQQGPGQDPQFLISFYEKMQSDKGSIPDRFSAQQFSDYHSELNMSSLELGDSALYFCASSLGSGSHEQYFGPGTRLTVT.

The genes are TRBV29-1 and TRBJ2-5; 8 bases are a match to TRBD1. CDR3 length: 14 amino acids. The V gene's germline CDR1 is SQVTM and CDR2 ANQGSEA. V was pared by 4 bases and J by 5 bases, with 9 bases of the junction left unmatched. The chain's CDR3 is CSVVHRGARETQYF. In DNA, the CDR3 is TGCAGCGTTGTTCACAGGGGGGCTCGGGAGACCCAGTACTTC.

The chain links TRBV18 to TRBJ2-1, with D perhaps matching TRBD2 (6 bases). The CDR3 sequence is 17 residues long. V was clipped by 5 bases and J by 0 bases, with 17 bases between them. In germline, CDR1 is KGHSH, CDR2 LQKENI. CDR3 amino acids: CASSGTAGSLSYNEQFF. The CDR3 DNA follows: TGTGCCAGCTCAGGTACCGCGGGGAGCCTCTCCTACAATGAGCAGTTCTTC. Full variable domain (outside the CDR3, taken from reference TRBV18 and TRBJ2-1): NAGVMQNPRHLVRRRGQEARLRCSPMKGHSHVYWYRQLPEEGLKFMVYLQKENIIDESGMPKERFSAEFPKEGPSILRIQQVVRGDSAAYFCASSGTAGSLSYNEQFFGPGTRLTVL.

The rearrangement uses TRBV7-2 and TRBJ1-4; no firm D call. From germline, CDR1 is SGHTA and CDR2 FQGNSA. The CDR3 runs 14 residues. V dropped 3 bases and J dropped 7 bases, with 12 bases sitting between them. The CDR3 loop is CASSLAGWSEKLFF. DNA for the CDR3: TGTGCCAGCAGCTTGGCGGGGTGGAGTGAAAAACTGTTTTTT.

The chain employs TRBV3-1 (or the pseudogene TRBV3-2) and TRBJ2-3; D gene ambiguous. The CDR3 totals 14 residues. The V end was cut by 3 bases, the J end by 2 bases, with 9 bases between. Germline V gene data show CDR1 as LGHDT and CDR2 as YNNKEL (reference sequence). CDR3 in DNA: TGTGCCAGCAGCCACCGGCAGATCACAGATACGCAGTATTTT. Its protein product is CASSHRQITDTQYF.